This TCR beta chain was recovered during a study of T cell responses to AZD1222 COVID-19 vaccine. Study-wide points: Reportedly, nearly half the spike-specific TCRs target unmutated variant regions. Spike-specific TCR breadth rose after two AZD1222 doses, and depth rose as well.

This clone appeared a single time. What it binds is unknown. Clones were sequenced by immunoSEQ multiplex PCR, and TCRdb holds only the in-frame ones, with some missing. The sample carries approximately 170,000 clones, less than 95% recorded once. The V and J ends lost 5 bases and 8 bases, in that order; junction bases with no gene match: 8. This CDR3 spans 14 amino acids. The V gene's germline CDR1 is LNHNV and CDR2 YYDKDF (reference sequence). This TCR was sampled from an adult in good health. Specimen: peripheral blood, collected on day 0 of AZD1222 vaccination. The chain carries TRBV15 and TRBJ1-2; 10 positions agree with TRBD1. The CDR3 region has the DNA TGTGCCACCAGCGCCGGACAGGGGGTTGGAGGCTACACCTTC. It yields the protein CATSAGQGVGGYTF.